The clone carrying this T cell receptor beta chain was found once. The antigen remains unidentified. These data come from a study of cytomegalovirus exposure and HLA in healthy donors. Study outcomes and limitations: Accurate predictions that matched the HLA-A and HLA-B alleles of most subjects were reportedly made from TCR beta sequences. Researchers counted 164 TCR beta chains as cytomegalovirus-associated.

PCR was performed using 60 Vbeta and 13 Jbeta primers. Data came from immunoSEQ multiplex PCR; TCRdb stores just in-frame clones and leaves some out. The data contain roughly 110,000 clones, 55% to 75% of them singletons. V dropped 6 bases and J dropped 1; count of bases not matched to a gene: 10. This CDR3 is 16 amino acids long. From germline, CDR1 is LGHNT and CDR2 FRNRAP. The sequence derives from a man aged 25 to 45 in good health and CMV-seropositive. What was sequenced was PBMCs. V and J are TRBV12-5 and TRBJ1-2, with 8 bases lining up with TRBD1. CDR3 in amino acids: CASGTGQGRFNYGYTF. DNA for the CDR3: TGTGCTAGTGGGACAGGACAGGGCCGATTTAACTATGGCTACACCTTC.